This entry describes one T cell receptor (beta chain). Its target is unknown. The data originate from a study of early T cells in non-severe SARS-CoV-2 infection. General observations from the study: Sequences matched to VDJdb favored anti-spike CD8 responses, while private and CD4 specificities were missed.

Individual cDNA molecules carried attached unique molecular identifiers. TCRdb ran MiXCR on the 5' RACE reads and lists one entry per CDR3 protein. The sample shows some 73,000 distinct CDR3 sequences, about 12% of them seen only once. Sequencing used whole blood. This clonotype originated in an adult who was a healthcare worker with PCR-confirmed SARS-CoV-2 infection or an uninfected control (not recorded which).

The CDR3 nucleotides read TGTGCCAGCAGCTTAGGGGGTAAGGGTTTTGATGAGCAGTTCTTC. The encoded protein is CASSLGGKGFDEQFF. V is TRBV7-2 and J is TRBJ2-1; D unclear. The CDR3 contains 15 residues. CDR1 is SGHTA, CDR2 FQGNSA, per germline. V was pared by 1 base and J by 8 bases, with 15 bases between.